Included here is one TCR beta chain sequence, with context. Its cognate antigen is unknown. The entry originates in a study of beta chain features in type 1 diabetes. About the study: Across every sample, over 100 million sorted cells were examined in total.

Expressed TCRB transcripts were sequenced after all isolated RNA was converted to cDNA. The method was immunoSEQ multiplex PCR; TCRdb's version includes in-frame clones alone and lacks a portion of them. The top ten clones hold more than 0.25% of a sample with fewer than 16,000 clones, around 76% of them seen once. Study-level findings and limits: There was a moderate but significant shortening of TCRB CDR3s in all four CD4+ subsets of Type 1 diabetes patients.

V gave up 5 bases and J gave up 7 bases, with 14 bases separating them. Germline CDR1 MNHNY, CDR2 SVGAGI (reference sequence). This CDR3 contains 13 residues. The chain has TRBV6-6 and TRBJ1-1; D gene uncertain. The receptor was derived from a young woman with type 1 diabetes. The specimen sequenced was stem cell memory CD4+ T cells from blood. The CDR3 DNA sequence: TGTGCCAGCAGTCCCTCGGGGATTCGTGAAGCTTTCTTT. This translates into CASSPSGIREAFF.